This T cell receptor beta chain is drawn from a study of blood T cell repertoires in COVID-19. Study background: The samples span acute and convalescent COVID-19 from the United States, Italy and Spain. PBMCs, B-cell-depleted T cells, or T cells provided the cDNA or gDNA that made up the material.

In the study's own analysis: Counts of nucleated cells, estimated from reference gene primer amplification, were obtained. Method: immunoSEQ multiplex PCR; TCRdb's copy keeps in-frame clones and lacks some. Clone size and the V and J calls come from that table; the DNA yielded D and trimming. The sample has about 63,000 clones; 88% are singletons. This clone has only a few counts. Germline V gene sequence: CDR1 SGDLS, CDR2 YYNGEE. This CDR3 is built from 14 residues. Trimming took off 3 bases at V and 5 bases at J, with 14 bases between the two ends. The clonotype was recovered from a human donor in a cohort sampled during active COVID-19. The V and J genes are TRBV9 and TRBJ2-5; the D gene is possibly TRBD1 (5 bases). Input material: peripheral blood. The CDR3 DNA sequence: TGTGCCAGCAGCGCACAGGTTCAAGGGGAGACCCAGTACTTC. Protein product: CASSAQVQGETQYF.